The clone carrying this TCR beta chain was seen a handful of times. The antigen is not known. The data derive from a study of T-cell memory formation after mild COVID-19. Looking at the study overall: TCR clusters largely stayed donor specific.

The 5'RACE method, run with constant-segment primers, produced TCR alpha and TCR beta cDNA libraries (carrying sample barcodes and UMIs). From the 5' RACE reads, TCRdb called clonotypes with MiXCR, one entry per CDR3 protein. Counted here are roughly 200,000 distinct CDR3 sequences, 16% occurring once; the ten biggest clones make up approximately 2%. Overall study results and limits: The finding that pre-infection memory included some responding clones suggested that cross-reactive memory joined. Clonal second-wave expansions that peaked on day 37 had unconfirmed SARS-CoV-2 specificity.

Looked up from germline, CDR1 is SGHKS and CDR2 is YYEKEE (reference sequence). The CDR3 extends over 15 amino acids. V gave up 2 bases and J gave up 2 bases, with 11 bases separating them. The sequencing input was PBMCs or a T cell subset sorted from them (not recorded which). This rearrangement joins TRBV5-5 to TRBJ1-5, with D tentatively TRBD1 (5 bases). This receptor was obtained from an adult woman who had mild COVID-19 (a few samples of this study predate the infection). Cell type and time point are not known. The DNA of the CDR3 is TGTGCCAGCAGCTTATTATGGGGGGGCAATCAGCCCCAGCATTTT. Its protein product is CASSLLWGGNQPQHF.